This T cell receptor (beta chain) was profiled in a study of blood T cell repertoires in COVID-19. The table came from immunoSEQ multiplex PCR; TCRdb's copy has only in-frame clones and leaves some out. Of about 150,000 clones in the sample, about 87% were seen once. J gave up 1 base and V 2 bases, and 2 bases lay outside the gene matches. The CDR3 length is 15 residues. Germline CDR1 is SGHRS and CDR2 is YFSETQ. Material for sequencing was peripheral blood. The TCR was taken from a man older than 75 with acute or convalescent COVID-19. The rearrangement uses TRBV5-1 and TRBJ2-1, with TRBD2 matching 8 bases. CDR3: CASSLLAGSYNEQFF. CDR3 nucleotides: TGCGCCAGCAGCTTATTAGCGGGGTCCTACAATGAGCAGTTCTTC.